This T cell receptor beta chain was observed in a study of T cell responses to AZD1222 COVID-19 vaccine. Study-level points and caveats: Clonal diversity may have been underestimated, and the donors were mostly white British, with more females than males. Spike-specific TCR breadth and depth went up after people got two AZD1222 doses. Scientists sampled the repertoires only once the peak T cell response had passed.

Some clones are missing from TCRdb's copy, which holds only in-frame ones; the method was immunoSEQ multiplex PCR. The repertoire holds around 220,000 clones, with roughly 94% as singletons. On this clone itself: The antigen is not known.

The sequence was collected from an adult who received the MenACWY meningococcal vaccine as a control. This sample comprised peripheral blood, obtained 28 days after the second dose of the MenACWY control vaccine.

CDR3 region: CASSLSGTSFWNEQFF. As DNA, the CDR3 is TGTGCCAGCAGTTTGTCAGGGACATCGTTTTGGAATGAGCAGTTCTTC. The V call is TRBV28, the J call TRBJ2-1; D is perhaps TRBD1 (6 bases). Germline-derived CDR1 and CDR2 are MDHEN and SYDVKM. The CDR3 has 16 amino acids. Trimming stripped 3 bases from V and 7 bases from J, with 19 bases between.